The 15 T cell receptor beta chains below all came from one sample that was sequenced in a study of vaccination and CD4 T cells after COVID-19. The sample's treatment: roughly ten-day PBMC culture with coronavirus spike peptide pools or control peptides (ViraFEST assay). An Oncomine TCR Beta short-read assay was used to sequence the DNA from cultured CD4+ T cells. TCRdb redid the calling of the PCR reads with MiXCR, one entry per CDR3 protein. The sample lists about 20,000 distinct CDR3 sequences, over 45% occurring once. These TCRs are of unknown antigen specificity. The sequenced sample was cultured CD4+ T cells from blood. The source of these receptors is a human donor with COVID-19.

The gene calls are TRBV29-1 and TRBJ1-5, with TRBD1 matching 7 bases. The CDR3 totals 14 residues. J gave up 0 bases and V 6 bases, and 5 bases lay outside the gene matches. The V gene's germline CDR1 is SQVTM and CDR2 ANQGSEA. The CDR3 DNA sequence: TGCAGCGTAGGACAGGCTAATAGCAATCAGCCCCAGCATTTT. Its protein product is CSVGQANSNQPQHF.

The table lists this clonotype with a few counts. The rearrangement links TRBV24-1 to TRBJ2-5, with D perhaps TRBD1 (5 bases). Germline assignment: CDR1 KGHDR and CDR2 SFDVKD. The CDR3 runs 14 residues. Trimming took 6 bases from V and 4 from J, leaving 14 bases between them. The CDR3 nucleotides are TGTGCCACCAGTACTGATAACAGGCGAGAGACCCAGTACTTC. As protein: CATSTDNRRETQYF.

This clonotype was seen only once. The chain links TRBV6-5 to TRBJ1-1; no clear D. V lost 4 bases to trimming and J lost 6 bases, with 15 bases between them. The CDR3 is 14 amino acids. Per the germline V gene, CDR1 is MNHEY and CDR2 is SVGAGI. The CDR3 spells CASSSRRDIPEAFF. In DNA form, the CDR3 reads TGTGCCAGCAGTTCCCGGCGCGACATCCCTGAAGCTTTCTTT.

The chain employs TRBV24-1 and TRBJ1-1, with 7 bases fitting TRBD1. The CDR3 runs to 19 residues. The germline gives CDR1 KGHDR, CDR2 SFDVKD. After removal of 0 bases from V and 2 bases from J, the junction contained 14 bases not matched to a gene. As DNA, the CDR3 is TGTGCCACCAGTGATTTGGGCTTGGACAGGCCTACGAATAACACTGAAGCTTTCTTT. This encodes CATSDLGLDRPTNNTEAFF.

The genes are TRBV28 and TRBJ1-2; possibly TRBD1 for D (5 bases). The CDR3 sequence is 14 residues long. V was shortened by 7 bases and J by 3 bases, with 15 bases between the two germline ends. Per the germline V gene, CDR1 is MDHEN and CDR2 is SYDVKM. CDR3 region: CASNGGALHYGYTF. The CDR3, as DNA: TGTGCCAGCAATGGCGGGGCACTCCACTATGGCTACACCTTC.

This clonotype came up a few times. The CDR3 DNA sequence: TGTGCCAGCAGCTTTTCCGGGAACTATGGCTACACCTTC. Amino acids: CASSFSGNYGYTF. This chain joins TRBV7-6 and TRBJ1-2; no clear D gene. Per germline, CDR1 SGHVS and CDR2 FNYEAQ. Between the trimmed V and J ends, which lost 3 bases and 2 bases, there was a span of 7 bases. The CDR3 has 13 residues. Full variable domain (missing parts from reference TRBV7-6 and TRBJ1-2): GAGVSQSPRYKVTKRGQDVALRCDPISGHVSLYWYRQALGQGPEFLTYFNYEAQQDKSGLPNDRFSAERPEGSISTLTIQRTEQRDSAMYRCASSFSGNYGYTFGSGTRLTVV.

The chain links TRBV20-1 to TRBJ2-5; unclear D gene. The V and J ends lost 5 bases and 2 bases respectively, with 9 bases between them. The CDR3 spans 12 residues. Germline V gene data show CDR1 as DFQATT and CDR2 as SNEGSKA (reference sequence). CDR3 DNA: TGCAGTGCTCCGACTCTACAAGAGACCCAGTACTTC. Protein: CSAPTLQETQYF.

J is TRBJ1-2 and V is TRBV20-1; a weak D match, TRBD1 (6 bases). Germline lookup yields CDR1 DFQATT and CDR2 SNEGSKA (reference sequence). The CDR3 runs 13 residues. V was shortened by 1 base and J by 7 bases, with 13 bases between the two germline ends. CDR3 amino acids: CSARVAQGIGYTF. The CDR3 bases are TGCAGTGCTAGAGTAGCACAGGGAATTGGCTACACCTTC.

This chain joins TRBV20-1 and TRBJ1-2, with D maybe TRBD1 (6 bases). Trimming stripped 3 bases from V and 4 bases from J, with 15 bases between. The CDR3 spans 14 residues. Germline-derived CDR1 and CDR2 are DFQATT and SNEGSKA (reference sequence). CDR3 bases: TGCAGTGCTAGCTCCGGACAGACCTCCTATGGCTACACCTTC. This codes for CSASSGQTSYGYTF.

This clonotype has more than one count but fewer than ten. The V and J genes are TRBV7-9 and TRBJ1-5; TRBD1 agrees at 10 bases. The CDR3 covers 13 residues. The ends lost 7 bases at V and 5 bases at J; junction bases unmatched: 2. The germline gives CDR1 SEHNR, CDR2 FQNEAQ (reference sequence). The CDR3 DNA follows: TGTGCCAGCACCGGGACAGGGGATCAGCCCCAGCATTTT. Translation: CASTGTGDQPQHF.

This clonotype came up once. The chain is built from TRBV7-2 and TRBJ1-1; 9 positions agree with TRBD1. CDR1 and CDR2 from the germline V gene are SGHTA and FQGNSA. The CDR3 has 15 residues. J lost 1 base, V lost 5 bases, and 5 bases had no gene match. CDR3 coding DNA: TGTGCCAGCAGCCCCCGACAGGGGGGGAACACTGAAGCTTTCTTT. It codes for CASSPRQGGNTEAFF.

The chain combines TRBV20-1 with TRBJ1-2; no clear D. V was cut by 5 bases and J by 8 bases, with 15 bases left in between. This CDR3 is 12 amino acids long. Germline values: CDR1 DFQATT, CDR2 SNEGSKA (reference sequence). CDR3 in DNA: TGCAGTGCTCCCGGGGTATACAGAGGCTACACCTTC. Encoded protein: CSAPGVYRGYTF.

The rearrangement links TRBV11-2 to TRBJ1-2, with D possibly being TRBD1 (5 bases). The germline gives CDR1 SGHAT, CDR2 FQNNGV. CDR3 length equals 13 residues. The V end was cut by 3 bases, the J end by 7 bases, with 12 bases between. Here the CDR3 reads CASSFGGGFGYTF. In DNA, the CDR3 is TGTGCCAGCAGCTTCGGGGGGGGGTTTGGCTACACCTTC.

The chain's CDR3 is CASSWMTDSNQPQHF. CDR3 nucleotides: TGTGCCAGCAGTTGGATGACAGATAGCAATCAGCCCCAGCATTTT. The V gene is TRBV6-2 or TRBV6-3, the J gene TRBJ1-5; possible D gene TRBD1, 5 bases. Trimming pared 4 bases from V and 0 bases from J, leaving 10 bases between. Looked up from germline, CDR1 is MNHEY and CDR2 is SVGEGT. CDR3 size: 15 residues.

This clonotype was counted between two and nine times. The chain is built from TRBV19 and TRBJ1-5, with D tentatively TRBD1 (6 bases). Trimming removed 3 bases at V and 4 bases at J, with 19 bases between. CDR3 length: 17 amino acids. Germline values: CDR1 LNHDA, CDR2 SQIVND (reference sequence). The CDR3 spells CASSIDFWDTINQPQHF. The CDR3 DNA sequence: TGTGCCAGTAGTATCGATTTCTGGGACACTATTAATCAGCCCCAGCATTTT.